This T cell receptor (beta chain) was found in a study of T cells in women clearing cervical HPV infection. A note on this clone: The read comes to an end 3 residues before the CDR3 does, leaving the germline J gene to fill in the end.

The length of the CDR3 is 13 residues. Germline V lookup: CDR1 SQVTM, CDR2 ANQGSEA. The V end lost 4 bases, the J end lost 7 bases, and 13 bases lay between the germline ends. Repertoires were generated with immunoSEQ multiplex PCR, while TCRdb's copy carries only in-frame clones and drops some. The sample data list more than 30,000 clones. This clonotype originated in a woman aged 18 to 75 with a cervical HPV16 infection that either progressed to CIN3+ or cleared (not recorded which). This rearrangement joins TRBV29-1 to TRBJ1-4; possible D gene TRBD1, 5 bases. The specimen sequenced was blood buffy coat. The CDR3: CSVGGVMREKLFF. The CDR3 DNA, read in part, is TGCAGCGTTGGGGGGGTAATGCGTGAAAAA.